This is a list of T cell receptor beta chains from one sample in a study of early T cells in non-severe SARS-CoV-2 infection. TCRdb used MiXCR to reprocess the 5' RACE reads, holding one entry per CDR3 protein. This table holds roughly 69,000 distinct CDR3 sequences, about 10% found once. The sequenced sample was whole blood, obtained at baseline. The receptors here all came from an adult who was a healthcare worker with PCR-confirmed SARS-CoV-2 infection or an uninfected control (not recorded which). Each CDR3 is given with its conserved first and last residue. The D gene is left open where the match is weak. A row's size may be missing; if present it is once, few, many or a size class.

clone size,J gene,D gene,V gene,CDR3 protein,CDR3 DNA
NA,TRBJ2-5,NA,TRBV7-9,CASSSTRDSQETQYF,TGTGCCAGCAGCTCAACGCGGGACAGCCAAGAGACCCAGTACTTC
NA,TRBJ1-4,TRBD1,TRBV15,CATSRRTGGDEKLFF,TGTGCCACCAGCAGACGAACAGGGGGCGATGAAAAACTGTTTTTT
many,TRBJ2-2,TRBD1,TRBV7-3,CASSLRGQVTGELFF,TGTGCCAGCAGCTTGCGGGGACAGGTGACCGGGGAGCTGTTTTTT
many,TRBJ1-6,NA,TRBV7-3,CASSLNAVGNSPLHF,TGTGCCAGCAGCTTAAATGCAGTGGGGAATTCACCCCTCCACTTT
few,TRBJ1-4,NA,TRBV5-1,CASSLSGTSNEKLFF,TGCGCCAGCAGCTTGAGCGGCACCTCTAATGAAAAACTGTTTTTT
NA,TRBJ2-3,TRBD2,TRBV12-3/TRBV12-4,CASSLLPLAGGTDTQYF,TGTGCCAGCAGTTTGCTTCCGCTAGCGGGAGGCACAGATACGCAGTATTTT
few,TRBJ2-7,NA,TRBV15,CATSTGAVHEQYF,TGTGCCACCAGCACAGGGGCAGTCCACGAGCAGTACTTC
many,TRBJ2-2,NA,TRBV6-5,CASSPAGNTGELFF,TGTGCCAGCAGCCCGGCGGGGAACACCGGGGAGCTGTTTTTT
NA,TRBJ2-3,NA,TRBV4-1,CASSQGTRPSSTDTQYF,TGCGCCAGCAGCCAAGGAACTAGGCCTTCGAGCACAGATACGCAGTATTTT
few,TRBJ2-7,TRBD2,TRBV12-3/TRBV12-4,CVTSGRAKDEQYF,TGTGTAACTAGCGGGAGGGCCAAGGACGAGCAGTACTTC
few,TRBJ2-1,NA,TRBV10-3,CAISVQDEQFF,TGTGCCATCAGTGTTCAAGATGAGCAGTTCTTC
many,TRBJ2-7,TRBD2,TRBV11-2,CASSLALAVPRSYEQYF,TGTGCCAGCAGCTTAGCTCTAGCGGTGCCCCGATCCTACGAGCAGTACTTC
NA,TRBJ1-1,NA,TRBV9,CASSVDPNRVNTEAFF,TGTGCCAGCAGCGTAGACCCGAATAGGGTGAACACTGAAGCTTTCTTT